One and the same sample provided the 23 T cell receptor beta chains below, sequenced in a study of blood T cell repertoires in COVID-19. TCRdb's table, derived via immunoSEQ multiplex PCR, lists solely in-frame clones and lacks some. Of about 230,000 clones in the sample, approximately 87% were seen once. What was sequenced was PBMCs or T cells enriched from blood (not recorded which). The receptors here all came from a woman between 45 and 65 years old in a cohort exposed to, infected with or recovered from COVID-19 (not recorded which).

The J gene is TRBJ1-6, the V gene TRBV3-1 (or the pseudogene TRBV3-2), with D possibly TRBD1 on 5 matching bases. With 7 bases removed from V and 5 bases from J, the gap between germline ends came to 12 bases. Germline CDR1 LGHDT, CDR2 YNNKEL (reference sequence). The length of the CDR3 is 14 residues. In DNA form, the CDR3 reads TGTGCCAGCACCTCGGGACTTAATAATTCACCCCTCCACTTT. This gives the protein CASTSGLNNSPLHF.

This sequence joins TRBV19 and TRBJ2-2; D may be TRBD1 (5 bases). Deletions cut 7 bases from V and 1 base from J, with 16 bases between. The CDR3 has 16 residues. Germline V gene sequence: CDR1 LNHDA, CDR2 SQIVND (reference sequence). CDR3: CASTSKWTMNTGELFF. The CDR3 nucleotides read TGTGCCAGTACCTCCAAGTGGACAATGAACACCGGGGAGCTGTTTTTT.

The gene calls are TRBV6-5 and TRBJ2-1, with 7 bases matching TRBD2. V was pared by 8 bases and J by 10 bases, with 11 bases of the junction left unmatched. The CDR3 consists of 13 residues. The V gene's germline CDR1 is MNHEY and CDR2 SVGAGI. Here the CDR3 reads CASRLTGGSEQFF. As DNA, the CDR3 is TGTGCCAGCCGCCTAACGGGGGGAAGCGAGCAGTTCTTC.

The rearrangement links TRBV19 to TRBJ1-4; TRBD1 might be the D (5 bases). The CDR3 runs 14 residues. The germline CDR1 and CDR2 sequences are LNHDA and SQIVND (reference sequence). The germline V and J ends were trimmed by 10 bases and 6 bases, with 18 bases remaining between them. The CDR3 sequence is CATLAAGWDEKLFF. The CDR3 nucleotides read TGTGCCACCCTGGCAGCAGGGTGGGATGAAAAACTGTTTTTT.

The V and J genes are TRBV20-1 and TRBJ1-2, with D perhaps TRBD1 (5 bases). This CDR3 is built from 13 residues. Trimming left V 3 bases short and J 4 bases short, with 12 bases between. Germline CDR1 and CDR2: DFQATT and SNEGSKA (reference sequence). The CDR3 loop is CSASRGGIYGYTF. The CDR3 DNA reads TGCAGTGCTAGTCGCGGGGGGATCTATGGCTACACCTTC.

J is TRBJ1-2 and V is TRBV9, with D hard to call. Germline CDR1 SGDLS, CDR2 YYNGEE. V was trimmed by 4 bases and J by 3 bases, leaving 13 bases between them. The CDR3 is 14 amino acids. CDR3 amino acids: CASSSRGVHYGYTF. For the CDR3, the DNA is TGTGCCAGCAGCTCCCGCGGGGTTCACTATGGCTACACCTTC. Looking up the rest from reference TRBV9 and TRBJ1-2 gives the full variable domain: DSGVTQTPKHLITATGQRVTLRCSPRSGDLSVYWYQQSLDQGLQFLIQYYNGEERAKGNILERFSAQQFPDLHSELNLSSLELGDSALYFCASSSRGVHYGYTFGSGTRLTVV.

The rearrangement links TRBV21-1 to TRBJ2-7; TRBD1 was called by the table and not checked on the DNA. TRBV21-1 is a pseudogene segment. The CDR3 runs 15 residues. The CDR3 is CASSKAHILGDEQYF. The CDR3 coding sequence is TGTGCCAGCAGCAAAGCGCACATACTGGGCGACGAGCAGTACTTC.

The chain joins TRBV11-2 to TRBJ2-3; possibly TRBD2 for D (5 bases). This CDR3 region has 16 residues. Trimming removed 6 bases at V and 5 bases at J, with 21 bases between. The germline V gene has CDR1 SGHAT and CDR2 FQNNGV. DNA for the CDR3: TGTGCCAGCAGTTACATGTTGGGTAGCGAGAGAGATACGCAGTATTTT. This codes for CASSYMLGSERDTQYF.

V is TRBV28 and J is TRBJ2-2; 9 bases agree with TRBD2. J was trimmed by 3 bases and V by 2 bases; bases with no gene match: 10. Per the germline V gene, CDR1 is MDHEN and CDR2 is SYDVKM. CDR3 length: 18 residues. In DNA, the CDR3 is TGTGCCAGCAGTTTAGGGATTAGCGGGGGCCTTTACACCGGGGAGCTGTTTTTT. Its translation is CASSLGISGGLYTGELFF.

This sequence joins TRBV3-1 (or the pseudogene TRBV3-2) and TRBJ1-1, with 9 positions matching TRBD1. Germline CDR1 and CDR2: LGHDT and YNNKEL (reference sequence). V shed 8 bases, J shed 1 base, and the junction held 2 bases outside the gene matches. CDR3 length equals 13 residues. CDR3 region: CASGTGKNTEAFF. In DNA form, the CDR3 reads TGTGCCAGCGGGACAGGGAAGAACACTGAAGCTTTCTTT.

The chain employs TRBV7-9 and TRBJ2-2; 7 nucleotides agree with TRBD2. This CDR3 comprises 15 residues. Germline CDR1 and CDR2: SEHNR and FQNEAQ (reference sequence). With V trimmed by 8 bases and J by 4 bases, 10 bases remained unmatched. CDR3 sequence reads: CASRPGGGITGELFF. In nucleotides, the CDR3 is TGTGCCAGCCGCCCAGGCGGGGGAATCACCGGGGAGCTGTTTTTT.

The gene calls are TRBV19 and TRBJ2-3; maybe TRBD2 (6 bases). The CDR3 totals 15 residues. The germline gives CDR1 LNHDA, CDR2 SQIVND (reference sequence). V was pared by 5 bases and J by 2 bases, with 14 bases between. CDR3 protein: CASSQAGSPTDTQYF. CDR3 DNA: TGTGCCAGTAGTCAGGCGGGGAGTCCCACAGATACGCAGTATTTT.

The genes are TRBV5-5 and TRBJ2-7; 7 positions match TRBD2. The J segment lost 1 base and the V segment lost 1 base, leaving 8 bases of the junction unmatched. The germline V gene has CDR1 SGHKS and CDR2 YYEKEE (reference sequence). The CDR3 runs to 16 residues. This chain's CDR3 is CASSLNPYSGSYEQYF. The CDR3 bases are TGTGCCAGCAGCTTGAACCCGTATAGCGGGTCCTACGAGCAGTACTTC.

This rearrangement joins TRBV7-3 to TRBJ2-6; D is ambiguous. Germline CDR1 SGHTA, CDR2 FQGTGA. Trimming removed 5 bases at V and 0 bases at J, with 2 bases between. The CDR3 sequence is 13 residues long. CDR3 sequence reads: CASSRSGANVLTF. The CDR3 bases are TGTGCCAGCAGCCGCTCTGGGGCCAACGTCCTGACTTTC.

V gene TRBV9 combines with J gene TRBJ1-6; 7 positions match TRBD1. Germline-derived CDR1 and CDR2 are SGDLS and YYNGEE. V lost 0 bases to trimming and J lost 13 bases; unmatched junction nucleotides: 10. The CDR3 has 15 residues. The CDR3 sequence: CASSVGGTVIFPLHF. CDR3 sequence (DNA): TGTGCCAGCAGCGTAGGTGGGACAGTGATTTTCCCCCTCCACTTT.

The V and J genes are TRBV4-3 and TRBJ1-2, with TRBD1 identical over 12 bases. V dropped 2 bases and J dropped 3; count of bases not matched to a gene: 4. CDR1 and CDR2 (germline): LGHNA, YSLEER. The CDR3 runs 16 residues. The CDR3 nucleotides read TGCGCCAGCAGCCAATCCGGGACAGGGGGCGACTATGGCTACACCTTC. Translating it yields CASSQSGTGGDYGYTF.

V usage is TRBV27 and J usage is TRBJ1-1; 8 nucleotides agree with TRBD1. J lost 6 bases, V lost 6 bases, and 15 bases had no gene match. The germline CDR1 and CDR2 sequences are MNHEY and SMNVEV (reference sequence). This CDR3 is 16 amino acids long. The CDR3 region is CASSRFSDRVIAEAFF. CDR3 nucleotide sequence: TGTGCCAGCAGCCGTTTTTCGGACAGGGTAATCGCTGAAGCTTTCTTT.

The chain combines TRBV2 with TRBJ1-2; TRBD1 matches 9 bases. The CDR3 has 13 amino acids. From germline, CDR1 is SNHLY and CDR2 FYNNEI. With 8 bases clipped from V and 12 bases from J, the junction kept 13 bases outside the gene matches. The DNA of the CDR3 is TGTGCCAGCTGTATCAATCCGGGACAGGGAAACACCTTC. Its translation is CASCINPGQGNTF.

Regarding this clone: One junction end disagrees with the germline gene, perhaps due to a read error. The rearrangement uses TRBV28 and TRBJ1-2; TRBD1 agrees at 12 bases. The CDR3 has 16 amino acids. Germline assignment: CDR1 MDHEN and CDR2 SYDVKM. The CDR3 DNA reads as TGTGCCAGCAGTTTGCCTGGGACAGGGGGCCCCTATCGCTACACCTTC. This gives the protein CASSLPGTGGPYRYTF.

The V gene is TRBV4-3, the J gene TRBJ2-1; D may be TRBD2 (7 bases). CDR1 is LGHNA and CDR2 is YSLEER in the germline V gene. This CDR3 is built from 17 residues. V lost 0 bases, J lost 3 bases, and 15 bases lay in between. CDR3 amino acids: CASSQERGRGFYNEQFF. DNA for the CDR3: TGCGCCAGCAGCCAAGAACGGGGGCGGGGGTTCTACAATGAGCAGTTCTTC.

This clone was observed once. The chain uses TRBV30 and TRBJ1-6; D remains unclear. The V and J ends lost 5 bases and 0 bases respectively, with 8 bases between them. CDR1 and CDR2 (germline): GTSNPN, SVGIG (reference sequence). This CDR3 is built from 14 residues. The CDR3 sequence is CAWGYGSYNSPLHF. Written as DNA, the CDR3 is TGTGCCTGGGGGTACGGCTCCTATAATTCACCCCTCCACTTT.

DNA of the CDR3: TGTGCCAGCAGCTTAGCAGGGGCCACTGAAGCTTTCTTT. Encoded protein: CASSLAGATEAFF. The chain uses TRBV7-2 and TRBJ1-1, with D possibly matching TRBD1 (5 bases). The CDR3 contains 13 residues. V dropped 0 bases and J dropped 4 bases, with 6 bases sitting between them. The germline gives CDR1 SGHTA, CDR2 FQGNSA.

The chain has TRBV18 and TRBJ2-5; tentative D call: TRBD1 (5 bases). Germline V gene data show CDR1 as KGHSH and CDR2 as LQKENI. The length of the CDR3 is 14 residues. V was cut by 6 bases and J by 1 base, with 12 bases left in between. This CDR3 is CASSLRQFQETQYF. The CDR3 bases are TGTGCCAGCTCCTTAAGACAGTTCCAAGAGACCCAGTACTTC.